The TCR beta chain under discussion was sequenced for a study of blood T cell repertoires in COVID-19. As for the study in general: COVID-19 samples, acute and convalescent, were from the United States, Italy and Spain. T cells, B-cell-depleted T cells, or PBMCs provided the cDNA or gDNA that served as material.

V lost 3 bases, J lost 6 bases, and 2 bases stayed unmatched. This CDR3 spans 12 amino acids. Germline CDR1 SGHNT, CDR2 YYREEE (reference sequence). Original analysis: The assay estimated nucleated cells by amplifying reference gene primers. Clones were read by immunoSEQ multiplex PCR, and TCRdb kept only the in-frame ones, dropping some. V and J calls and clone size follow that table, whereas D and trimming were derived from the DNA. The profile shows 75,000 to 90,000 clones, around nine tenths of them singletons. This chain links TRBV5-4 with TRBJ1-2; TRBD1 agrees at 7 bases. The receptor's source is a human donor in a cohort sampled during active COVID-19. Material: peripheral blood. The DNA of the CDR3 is TGTGCCAGCAGCTCCGACAGGGATGGCTACACCTTC. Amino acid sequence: CASSSDRDGYTF. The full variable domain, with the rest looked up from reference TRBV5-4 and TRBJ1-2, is ETGVTQSPTHLIKTRGQQVTLRCSSQSGHNTVSWYQQALGQGPQFIFQYYREEENGRGNFPPRFSGLQFPNYSSELNVNALELDDSALYLCASSSDRDGYTFGSGTRLTVV.